This passage covers 3 T cell receptor beta chains from one sample sequenced in a study of cytotoxic CD8 clonotypes in ibrutinib-treated CLL. Assay used: immunoSEQ multiplex PCR; TCRdb lists only in-frame clones, some missing. The table lists 140,000 or so clones, about 80% of them singletons. Sequenced here: PBMCs, sampled after 12 months of ibrutinib treatment. The origin of the receptors is a human donor with chronic lymphocytic leukemia.

The chain joins TRBV20-1 to TRBJ2-1; D is perhaps TRBD1 or TRBD2 (5 bases each). Germline V lookup: CDR1 DFQATT, CDR2 SNEGSKA (reference sequence). V gave up 4 bases and J gave up 14 bases, with 15 bases separating them. The CDR3 has 11 residues. The CDR3 sequence is CSATGPTIEFF. CDR3 nucleotide sequence: TGCAGTGCTACGGGACCTACCATTGAGTTCTTC.

CDR3 amino acids: CASSRPGASGYGYTF. The CDR3 nucleotides read TGTGCCAGTAGTAGGCCAGGAGCCAGCGGCTATGGCTACACCTTC. This rearrangement joins TRBV19 to TRBJ1-2, with unresolved D. CDR1 and CDR2 from the germline V gene are LNHDA and SQIVND (reference sequence). V was shortened by 4 bases and J by 4 bases, with 16 bases between the two germline ends. The CDR3 loop spans 15 amino acids.

The chain couples TRBV6-1 to TRBJ1-5; 7 bases match TRBD1. The CDR3 extends over 13 amino acids. Trimming took 10 bases from V and 5 from J; bases not matched to a gene: 8. Germline values: CDR1 MNHNS, CDR2 SASEGT. CDR3 residues: CATKTGRDQPQHF. For the CDR3, the DNA is TGTGCCACCAAGACAGGGAGGGATCAGCCCCAGCATTTT.